These 31 T cell receptor beta chains were all obtained from the same sample, sequenced in a study of shared clonotypes between healthy human individuals. Naive CD8 cells lacked CD45RO and underwent positive selection for CCR7, leaving out terminally differentiated effector memory CD45RA+ cells. Sequencing used immunoSEQ multiplex PCR; TCRdb keeps in-frame clones, though not all of them. The sample contains more than 2 million clones, about 94% of which appear only once. The sequencing input was naive CD8+ T cells sorted from blood. The receptors derive from a man aged 18 to 30 in good health.

The chain recombines TRBV18 with TRBJ2-3; a possible D gene is TRBD1 (6 bases). The V end lost 0 bases, the J end lost 6 bases, and 13 bases lay between the germline ends. CDR1 is KGHSH and CDR2 is LQKENI in the germline V gene. The CDR3 is 15 residues long. CDR3 sequence: CASSPPPPTGDTQYF. The CDR3 DNA reads TGTGCCAGCTCACCACCCCCGCCGACAGGCGATACGCAGTATTTT.

The chain joins TRBV6-5 to TRBJ1-3; maybe TRBD1 (6 bases). CDR1 is MNHEY and CDR2 is SVGAGI in the germline V gene. Trimming removed 6 bases from V and 3 bases from J, with 12 bases in between. The CDR3 has 14 amino acids. The CDR3, as DNA: TGTGCCAGCAGCGAGGACAGCCATGGAAACACCATATATTTT. Its protein product is CASSEDSHGNTIYF.

On this clone: The identical CDR3 is also encoded by other nucleotide sequences in the sample. V is TRBV11-2 and J is TRBJ2-7, with D unresolved. Trimming shortened V by 5 bases and J by 1 base, and 6 bases separated the two germline ends. CDR1 is SGHAT and CDR2 is FQNNGV in the germline V gene. This CDR3 is built from 12 residues. CDR3 sequence reads: CASSPYSYEQYF. In DNA, the CDR3 is TGTGCCAGCAGCCCCTATTCCTACGAGCAGTACTTC.

V usage is TRBV29-1 and J usage is TRBJ2-1; D not certain. With 2 bases removed from V and 4 bases from J, the gap between germline ends came to 12 bases. The germline V gene encodes CDR1 SQVTM and CDR2 ANQGSEA. This CDR3 spans 14 amino acids. The CDR3: CSVELGLRYNEQFF. DNA for the CDR3: TGCAGCGTTGAACTGGGTTTAAGGTACAATGAGCAGTTCTTC.

The chain joins TRBV7-9 to TRBJ2-7, with 11 nucleotides matching TRBD2. With 4 bases clipped from V and 4 bases from J, the junction kept 6 bases outside the gene matches. Germline CDR1 SEHNR, CDR2 FQNEAQ (reference sequence). The CDR3 totals 15 residues. The CDR3 DNA follows: TGTGCCAGCAGCTCCTCGGGACTAGCGGCTTACGAGCAGTACTTC. This codes for CASSSSGLAAYEQYF.

With respect to this clone: One end of the junction fails to match germline, which may point to a read error. V is TRBV28 and J is TRBJ2-5; no definite D call. In germline, CDR1 is MDHEN, CDR2 SYDVKM. The CDR3 length is 11 residues. The CDR3: CASKYQETQYF. CDR3 in DNA: TGTGCCAGCAAGTACCAGGAGACCCAGTACTTC.

This chain joins TRBV5-1 and TRBJ2-1, with 9 bases identical to TRBD2. Germline V gene data show CDR1 as SGHRS and CDR2 as YFSETQ. The length of the CDR3 is 16 residues. J was trimmed by 2 bases and V by 4 bases; bases with no gene match: 7. The CDR3 DNA sequence: TGCGCCAGCAGCCAAATTAGCGGGAGCCCCTACAATGAGCAGTTCTTC. Translation gives CASSQISGSPYNEQFF.

Comment on this clone: The same CDR3 arises from other DNA sequences in this sample as well. The V and J genes are TRBV11-2 and TRBJ2-7; D not resolved. V was cut by 1 base and J by 3 bases, with 4 bases left in between. The CDR3 has 12 residues. CDR1 and CDR2 from the germline V gene are SGHAT and FQNNGV. The CDR3 sequence is CASSLVGYEQYF. The CDR3 DNA reads TGTGCCAGCAGCTTAGTAGGCTACGAGCAGTACTTC.

The rearrangement joins TRBV4-1 to TRBJ2-3; TRBD1 is a possible D gene (5 bases). Per germline, CDR1 MGHRA and CDR2 YSYEKL. Trimming removed 0 bases from V and 0 bases from J, with 10 bases in between. This CDR3 has 16 residues. The CDR3 nucleotides are TGCGCCAGCAGCCAAGACGGGCCAGGGAGCACAGATACGCAGTATTTT. Its protein is CASSQDGPGSTDTQYF.

The chain joins TRBV28 to TRBJ2-5, with D possibly TRBD1 on 6 matching bases. CDR1 is MDHEN and CDR2 is SYDVKM in the germline V gene. This CDR3 contains 14 residues. V lost 7 bases, J lost 5 bases, and 17 bases lay in between. CDR3 sequence: CASNTQGLWETQYF. The CDR3 DNA reads as TGTGCCAGCAATACACAGGGTCTTTGGGAGACCCAGTACTTC.

The chain couples TRBV6-5 to TRBJ1-2, with TRBD1 matching 7 bases. This CDR3 contains 15 residues. Trimming took 0 bases from V and 8 from J; bases not matched to a gene: 9. The germline V gene has CDR1 MNHEY and CDR2 SVGAGI. The CDR3, as DNA: TGTGCCAGCAGTTACTCGGAGGGGGCCTCGAGCGGCTACACCTTC. It yields the protein CASSYSEGASSGYTF.

As DNA, the CDR3 is TGTGCCACCTCTCTGGGGGGGAGTACTGAAGCTTTCTTT. Translation gives CATSLGGSTEAFF. The chain links TRBV10-3 to TRBJ1-1; a possible D gene is TRBD1 (5 bases). This CDR3 spans 13 amino acids. V was clipped by 10 bases and J by 5 bases, with 17 bases between them. Germline assignment: CDR1 ENHRY and CDR2 SYGVKD.

CDR3 protein: CASSIGAGYGYTF. The CDR3 bases are TGTGCCAGTAGTATAGGGGCCGGCTATGGCTACACCTTC. The rearrangement joins TRBV19 to TRBJ1-2; D gene uncertain. This CDR3 has 13 amino acids. V was trimmed by 1 base and J by 4 bases, leaving 7 bases between them. Germline V gives CDR1 LNHDA, CDR2 SQIVND (reference sequence).

The chain uses TRBV30 and TRBJ2-2; D is perhaps TRBD1 or TRBD2 (6 bases each). V lost 0 bases and J lost 1, with 12 bases in between. Germline V gene sequence: CDR1 GTSNPN, CDR2 SVGIG (reference sequence). The CDR3 covers 16 residues. CDR3 coding DNA: TGTGCCTGGAGTGTACAGGGACTCCTGAACACCGGGGAGCTGTTTTTT. This encodes CAWSVQGLLNTGELFF.

The J gene is TRBJ1-2, the V gene TRBV7-3; no definite D call. Trimming left V 2 bases short and J 4 bases short, with 8 bases between. Germline V gene lookup returns CDR1 SGHTA and CDR2 FQGTGA. The CDR3 loop spans 13 amino acids. The CDR3 nucleotides read TGTGCCAGCAGCTTATCCCCGAGCTATGGCTACACCTTC. This codes for CASSLSPSYGYTF.

The chain uses TRBV6-5 and TRBJ2-7, with D possibly TRBD1 on 5 matching bases. Germline V gene sequence: CDR1 MNHEY, CDR2 SVGAGI. V was trimmed by 0 bases and J by 5 bases, leaving 8 bases between them. CDR3 size: 13 residues. The CDR3 loop is CASSYSKGDEQYF. CDR3 coding DNA: TGTGCCAGCAGTTACTCGAAAGGGGACGAGCAGTACTTC.

This rearrangement joins TRBV30 to TRBJ2-7; D gene unclear. V shed 2 bases and J shed 0 bases, with 8 bases lying between them. CDR3 length: 13 amino acids. Per the germline V gene, CDR1 is GTSNPN and CDR2 is SVGIG (reference sequence). Written as DNA, the CDR3 is TGTGCCTGGAGTCTTCCATACTCCTACGAGCAGTACTTC. This codes for CAWSLPYSYEQYF.

The chain links TRBV7-9 to TRBJ2-3; TRBD2 agrees at 10 bases. This CDR3 is 16 amino acids long. CDR1 and CDR2 (germline): SEHNR, FQNEAQ (reference sequence). With 7 bases clipped from V and 2 bases from J, the junction kept 9 bases outside the gene matches. DNA for the CDR3: TGTGCCAGCACTCCTTTTAGCGGGGGGAACACAGATACGCAGTATTTT. Amino acid sequence: CASTPFSGGNTDTQYF.

The chain is built from TRBV7-2 and TRBJ2-5; D is uncertain. V lost 0 bases, J lost 5 bases, and 13 bases lay in between. The germline V gene encodes CDR1 SGHTA and CDR2 FQGNSA. The length of the CDR3 is 15 residues. The CDR3 nucleotides read TGTGCCAGCAGCTTAGCCGTTAGGGTGGTTGAGACCCAGTACTTC. Translated, it gives CASSLAVRVVETQYF. The complete variable domain, with remaining parts taken from reference TRBV7-2 and TRBJ2-5, reads GAGVSQSPSNKVTEKGKDVELRCDPISGHTALYWYRQSLGQGLEFLIYFQGNSAPDKSGLPSDRFSAERTGGSVSTLTIQRTQQEDSAVYLCASSLAVRVVETQYFGPGTRLLVL.

The chain has TRBV7-6 and TRBJ2-7; D may be TRBD1 or TRBD2 (6 bases each). The germline V and J ends were trimmed by 5 bases and 9 bases, with 20 bases remaining between them. This CDR3 region has 14 residues. CDR1 and CDR2 from the germline V gene are SGHVS and FNYEAQ. CDR3 residues: CASSTPLRGAAQYF. The CDR3 nucleotides are TGTGCCAGCAGCACACCCCTTAGGGGGGCCGCGCAGTACTTC. The whole variable domain, remainder taken from reference TRBV7-6 and TRBJ2-7, is GAGVSQSPRYKVTKRGQDVALRCDPISGHVSLYWYRQALGQGPEFLTYFNYEAQQDKSGLPNDRFSAERPEGSISTLTIQRTEQRDSAMYRCASSTPLRGAAQYFGPGTRLTVT.

The chain has TRBV7-2 and TRBJ2-1, with TRBD2 matching 10 bases. The length of the CDR3 is 16 residues. V dropped 5 bases and J dropped 4; count of bases not matched to a gene: 8. Looked up from germline, CDR1 is SGHTA and CDR2 is FQGNSA. The CDR3, as DNA: TGTGCCAGCAGCGCAGATGGACTAGCGGCGTACAATGAGCAGTTCTTC. Protein product: CASSADGLAAYNEQFF.

This clone showed up just once. The chain combines TRBV4-3 with TRBJ2-7; TRBD2 agrees at 12 bases. J gave up 2 bases and V 3 bases, and 2 bases lay outside the gene matches. The CDR3 is 15 residues long. Germline V gene lookup returns CDR1 LGHNA and CDR2 YSLEER. The CDR3 region has the DNA TGCGCCAGCAGCCACGGACTAGCGGGACCCTACGAGCAGTACTTC. As protein: CASSHGLAGPYEQYF.

The J gene is TRBJ1-5, the V gene TRBV28; D ambiguous. The germline CDR1 and CDR2 sequences are MDHEN and SYDVKM. The CDR3 loop spans 14 amino acids. Trimming took off 10 bases at V and 3 bases at J, with 16 bases between the two ends. CDR3 loop: CATHTREANQPQHF. The CDR3 DNA follows: TGTGCCACCCACACAAGGGAGGCCAATCAGCCCCAGCATTTT.

This chain links TRBV7-9 with TRBJ2-3; 13 bases agree with TRBD2. This CDR3 has 17 amino acids. From germline, CDR1 is SEHNR and CDR2 FQNEAQ (reference sequence). Trimming at V came to 5 bases and at J to 5 bases, leaving 10 bases not matched to a gene. The DNA of the CDR3 is TGTGCCAGCAGCCCTTGGACTAGCGGGGGCGTAGGAGATACGCAGTATTTT. Protein: CASSPWTSGGVGDTQYF.

Notes on this clone: The junction departs from germline at one end; a sequencing error may be responsible. The rearrangement joins TRBV30 to TRBJ1-2, with D unclear. Looked up from germline, CDR1 is GTSNPN and CDR2 is SVGIG (reference sequence). The CDR3 contains 13 residues. The CDR3 here is CAWTSAANCGYTF. The CDR3 bases are TGTGCCTGGACATCGGCAGCGAACTGTGGCTACACCTTC.

This clone was observed a single time. This sequence joins TRBV6-5 and TRBJ1-6; D call uncertain. The CDR3 sequence is 14 residues long. The V end was cut by 4 bases, the J end by 9 bases, with 13 bases between. Per germline, CDR1 MNHEY and CDR2 SVGAGI. CDR3 in DNA: TGTGCCAGCAGTTTCGATATTTTAGGTTCACCCCTCCACTTT. It specifies CASSFDILGSPLHF.

This rearrangement joins TRBV12-5 to TRBJ2-1; D is tentatively TRBD1 or TRBD2 (5 bases each). CDR1 and CDR2 from the germline V gene are LGHNT and FRNRAP. V was cut by 0 bases and J by 2 bases, with 14 bases left in between. The CDR3 contains 17 residues. CDR3 DNA: TGTGCTAGTGGTTTGGTTCCAGGGAGACACCCCTACAATGAGCAGTTCTTC. Amino acid sequence: CASGLVPGRHPYNEQFF.

The chain couples TRBV25-1 to TRBJ2-3; the match to TRBD2 covers 11 bases. The CDR3 extends over 15 amino acids. V trimming: 2 bases; J trimming: 6 bases; junction bases outside the gene matches: 4. Germline V gene lookup returns CDR1 MGHDK and CDR2 SYGVNS. The CDR3 coding sequence is TGTGCCAGCAGTGAACTAGCGGGGGGTTGGGATACGCAGTATTTT. This encodes CASSELAGGWDTQYF. Complete variable domain (other parts from reference TRBV25-1 and TRBJ2-3): EADIYQTPRYLVIGTGKKITLECSQTMGHDKMYWYQQDPGMELHLIHYSYGVNSTEKGDLSSESTVSRIRTEHFPLTLESARPSHTSQYLCASSELAGGWDTQYFGPGTRLTVL.

With regard to this clone: Within the sample, other DNA sequences also encode this same CDR3. The chain carries TRBV7-9 and TRBJ2-7; D uncertain. V was pared by 1 base and J by 2 bases, with 6 bases between. The CDR3 covers 13 residues. Germline CDR1 is SEHNR and CDR2 is FQNEAQ (reference sequence). The chain's CDR3 is CASSLGSAYEQYF. In nucleotides, the CDR3 is TGTGCCAGCAGCTTAGGGTCTGCCTACGAGCAGTACTTC. Full variable domain (rest looked up from reference TRBV7-9 and TRBJ2-7): DTGVSQNPRHKITKRGQNVTFRCDPISEHNRLYWYRQTLGQGPEFLTYFQNEAQLEKSRLLSDRFSAERPKGSFSTLEIQRTEQGDSAMYLCASSLGSAYEQYFGPGTRLTVT.

This clone came up once. The V gene is TRBV5-6, the J gene TRBJ2-3, with D maybe TRBD2 (5 bases). Germline CDR1 is SGHDT and CDR2 is YYEEEE. V dropped 0 bases and J dropped 4 bases, with 6 bases sitting between them. The CDR3 has 13 residues. The CDR3 is CASSLGSADTQYF. CDR3 sequence (DNA): TGTGCCAGCAGCTTGGGTAGCGCAGATACGCAGTATTTT.

The V and J genes are TRBV11-2 and TRBJ2-5; D is perhaps TRBD1 (6 bases). Trimming removed 0 bases at V and 2 bases at J, with 13 bases between. Germline V CDR1 and CDR2: SGHAT, FQNNGV. The CDR3 totals 16 residues. The CDR3 region has the DNA TGTGCCAGCAGCTTAGATCCCCCAGGGGAACAAGAGACCCAGTACTTC. Translating it yields CASSLDPPGEQETQYF.